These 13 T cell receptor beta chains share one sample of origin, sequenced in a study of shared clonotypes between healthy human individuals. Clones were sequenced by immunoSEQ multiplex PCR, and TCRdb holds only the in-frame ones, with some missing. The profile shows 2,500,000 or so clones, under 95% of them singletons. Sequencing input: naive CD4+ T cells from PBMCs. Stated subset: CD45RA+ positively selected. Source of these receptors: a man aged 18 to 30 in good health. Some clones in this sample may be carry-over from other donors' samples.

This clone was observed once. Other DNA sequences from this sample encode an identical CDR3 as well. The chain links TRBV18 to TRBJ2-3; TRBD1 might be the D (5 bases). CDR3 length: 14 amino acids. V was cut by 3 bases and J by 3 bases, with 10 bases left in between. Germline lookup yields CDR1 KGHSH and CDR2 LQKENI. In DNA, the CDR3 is TGTGCCAGCTCACCCCCATCAGGGACAGATACGCAGTATTTT. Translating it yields CASSPPSGTDTQYF. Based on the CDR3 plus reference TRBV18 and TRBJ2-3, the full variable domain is NAGVMQNPRHLVRRRGQEARLRCSPMKGHSHVYWYRQLPEEGLKFMVYLQKENIIDESGMPKERFSAEFPKEGPSILRIQQVVRGDSAAYFCASSPPSGTDTQYFGPGTRLTVL.

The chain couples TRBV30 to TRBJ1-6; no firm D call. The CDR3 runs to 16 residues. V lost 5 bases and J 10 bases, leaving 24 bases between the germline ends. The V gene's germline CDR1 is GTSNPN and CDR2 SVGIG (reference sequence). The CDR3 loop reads CAWGPKRFARESPLHF. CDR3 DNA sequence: TGTGCCTGGGGGCCAAAGCGATTCGCGAGGGAGTCACCCCTCCACTTT.

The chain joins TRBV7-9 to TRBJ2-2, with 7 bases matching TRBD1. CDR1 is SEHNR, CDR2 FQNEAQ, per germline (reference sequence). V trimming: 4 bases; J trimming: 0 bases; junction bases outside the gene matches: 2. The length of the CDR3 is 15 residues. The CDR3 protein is CASSYDRANTGELFF. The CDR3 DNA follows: TGTGCCAGCAGCTACGACAGGGCGAACACCGGGGAGCTGTTTTTT.

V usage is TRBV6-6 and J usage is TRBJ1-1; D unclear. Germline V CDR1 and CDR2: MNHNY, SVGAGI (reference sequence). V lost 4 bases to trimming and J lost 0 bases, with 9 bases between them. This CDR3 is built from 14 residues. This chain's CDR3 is CASSSPGVNTEAFF. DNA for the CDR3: TGTGCCAGCAGTTCGCCCGGGGTGAACACTGAAGCTTTCTTT.

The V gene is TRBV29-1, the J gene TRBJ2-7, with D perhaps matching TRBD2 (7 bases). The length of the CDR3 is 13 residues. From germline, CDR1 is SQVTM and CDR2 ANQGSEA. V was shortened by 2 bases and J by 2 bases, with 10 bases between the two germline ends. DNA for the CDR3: TGCAGCGTTGAAAAGGGGGGGACCTACGAGCAGTACTTC. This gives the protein CSVEKGGTYEQYF.

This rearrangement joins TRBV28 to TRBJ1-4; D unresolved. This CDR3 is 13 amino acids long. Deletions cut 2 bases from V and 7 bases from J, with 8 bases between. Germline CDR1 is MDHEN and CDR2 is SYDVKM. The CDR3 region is CASSLLAGEKLFF. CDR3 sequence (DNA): TGTGCCAGCAGTTTACTGGCCGGTGAAAAACTGTTTTTT.

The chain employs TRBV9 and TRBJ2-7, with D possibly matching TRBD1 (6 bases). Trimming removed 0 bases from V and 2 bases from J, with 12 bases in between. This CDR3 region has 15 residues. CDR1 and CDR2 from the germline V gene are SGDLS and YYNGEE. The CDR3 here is CASSVESGGAYEQYF. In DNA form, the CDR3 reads TGTGCCAGCAGCGTAGAATCTGGGGGCGCCTACGAGCAGTACTTC.

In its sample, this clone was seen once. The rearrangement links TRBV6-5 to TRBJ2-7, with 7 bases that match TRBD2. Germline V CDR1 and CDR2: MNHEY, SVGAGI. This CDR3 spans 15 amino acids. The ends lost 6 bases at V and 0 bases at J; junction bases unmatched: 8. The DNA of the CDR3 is TGTGCCAGCAGCCCTCTAGCGGCAAGCTCCTACGAGCAGTACTTC. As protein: CASSPLAASSYEQYF.

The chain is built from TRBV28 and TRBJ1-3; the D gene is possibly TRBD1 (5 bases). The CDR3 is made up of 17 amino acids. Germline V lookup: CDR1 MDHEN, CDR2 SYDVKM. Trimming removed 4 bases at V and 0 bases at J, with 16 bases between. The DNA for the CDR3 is TGTGCCAGCAGTTCAGTTCAGGGTGCCGGCTCTGGAAACACCATATATTTT. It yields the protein CASSSVQGAGSGNTIYF.

CDR3 in amino acids: CASSYSVGARWTEAFF. The CDR3 DNA reads as TGTGCCAGCAGTTACTCGGTGGGGGCGCGGTGGACTGAAGCTTTCTTT. J is TRBJ1-1 and V is TRBV6-6; weak D call: TRBD1 (6 bases). Germline CDR1 MNHNY, CDR2 SVGAGI (reference sequence). Trimming stripped 0 bases from V and 5 bases from J, with 16 bases between. This CDR3 has 16 amino acids.

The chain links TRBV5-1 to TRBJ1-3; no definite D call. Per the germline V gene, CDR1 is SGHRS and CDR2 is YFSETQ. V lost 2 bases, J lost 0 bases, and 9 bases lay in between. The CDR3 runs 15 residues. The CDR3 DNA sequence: TGCGCCAGCAGCTTAGAAGACCTCTCTGGAAACACCATATATTTT. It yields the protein CASSLEDLSGNTIYF.

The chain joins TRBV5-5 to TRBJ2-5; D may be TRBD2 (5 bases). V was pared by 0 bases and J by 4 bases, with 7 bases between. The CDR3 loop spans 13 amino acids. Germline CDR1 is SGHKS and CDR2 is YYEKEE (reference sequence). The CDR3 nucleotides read TGTGCCAGCAGCTTGGCAGGAGGAGAGACCCAGTACTTC. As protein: CASSLAGGETQYF.

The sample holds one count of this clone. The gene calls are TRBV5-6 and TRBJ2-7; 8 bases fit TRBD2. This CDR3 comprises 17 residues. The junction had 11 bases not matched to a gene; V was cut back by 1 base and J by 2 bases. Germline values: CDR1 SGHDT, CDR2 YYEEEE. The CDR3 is CASSLNWLSGTAYEQYF. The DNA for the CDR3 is TGTGCCAGCAGCTTGAATTGGCTTAGCGGGACCGCCTACGAGCAGTACTTC.